This T cell receptor beta chain was recorded in a study of cytomegalovirus exposure and HLA in healthy donors. This clone has a handful of counts. V trimming: 5 bases; J trimming: 4 bases; junction bases outside the gene matches: 6. This CDR3 contains 15 residues. Germline values: CDR1 SGHAT, CDR2 FQNNGV. The PCR used 60 Vbeta and 13 Jbeta primers. The assay was immunoSEQ multiplex PCR, and TCRdb's table has in-frame clones only and misses some. The repertoire holds hundreds of thousands of clones, with roughly 91% as singletons. The sequencing input was PBMCs. This TCR was recovered from a woman under 30 in good health and CMV-seronegative. The chain links TRBV11-2 to TRBJ1-3; 9 nucleotides agree with TRBD1. The CDR3 DNA reads as TGTGCCAGCAGCGTAACTACAGGGGGCGGAAACACCATATATTTT. Its translation: CASSVTTGGGNTIYF.